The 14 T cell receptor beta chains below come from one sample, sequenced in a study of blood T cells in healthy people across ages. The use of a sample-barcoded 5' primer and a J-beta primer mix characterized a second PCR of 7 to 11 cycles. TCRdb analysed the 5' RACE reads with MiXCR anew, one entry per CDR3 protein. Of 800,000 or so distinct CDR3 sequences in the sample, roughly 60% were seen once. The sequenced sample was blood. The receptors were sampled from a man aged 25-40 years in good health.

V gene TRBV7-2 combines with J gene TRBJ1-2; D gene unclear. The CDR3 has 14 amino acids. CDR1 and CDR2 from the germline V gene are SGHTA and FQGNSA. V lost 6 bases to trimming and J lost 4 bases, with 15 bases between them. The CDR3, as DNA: TGTGCCAGCAGTAGGATGGACGTACCCTATGGCTACACCTTC. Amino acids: CASSRMDVPYGYTF.

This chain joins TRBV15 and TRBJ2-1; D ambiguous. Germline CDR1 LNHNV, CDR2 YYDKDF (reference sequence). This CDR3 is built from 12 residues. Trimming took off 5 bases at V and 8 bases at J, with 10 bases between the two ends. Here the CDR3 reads CATSELGDEQFF. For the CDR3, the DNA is TGTGCCACCAGCGAGTTAGGTGATGAGCAGTTCTTC. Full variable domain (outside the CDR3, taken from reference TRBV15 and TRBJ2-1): DAMVIQNPRYQVTQFGKPVTLSCSQTLNHNVMYWYQQKSSQAPKLLFHYYDKDFNNEADTPDNFQSRRPNTSFCFLDIRSPGLGDTAMYLCATSELGDEQFFGPGTRLTVL.

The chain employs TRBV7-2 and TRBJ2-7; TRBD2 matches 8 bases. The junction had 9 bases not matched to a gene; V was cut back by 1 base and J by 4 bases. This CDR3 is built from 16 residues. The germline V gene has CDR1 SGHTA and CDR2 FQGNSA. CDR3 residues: CASSLVLAGQVYEQYF. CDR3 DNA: TGTGCCAGCAGCTTAGTTTTAGCGGGACAAGTTTACGAGCAGTACTTC.

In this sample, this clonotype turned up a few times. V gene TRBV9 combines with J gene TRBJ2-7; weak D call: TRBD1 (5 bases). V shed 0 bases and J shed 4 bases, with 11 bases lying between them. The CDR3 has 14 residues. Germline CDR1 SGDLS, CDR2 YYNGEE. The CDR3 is CASSVAGAPYEQYF. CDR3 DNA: TGTGCCAGCAGCGTAGCTGGGGCTCCTTACGAGCAGTACTTC.

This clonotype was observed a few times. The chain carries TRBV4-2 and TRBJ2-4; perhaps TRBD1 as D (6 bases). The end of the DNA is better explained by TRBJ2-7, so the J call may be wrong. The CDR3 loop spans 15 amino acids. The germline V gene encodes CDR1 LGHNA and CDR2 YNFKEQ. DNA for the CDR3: TGTGCCAGCAGCCAAGTAGGCAGGGACAACTACGAGCAGTACTTC. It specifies CASSQVGRDNYEQYF.

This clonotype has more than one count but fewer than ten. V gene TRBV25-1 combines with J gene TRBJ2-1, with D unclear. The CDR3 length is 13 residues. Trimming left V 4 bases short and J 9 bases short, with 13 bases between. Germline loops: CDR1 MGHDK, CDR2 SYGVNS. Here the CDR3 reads CASSGLPWGEQFF. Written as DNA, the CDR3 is TGTGCCAGCAGTGGCCTCCCTTGGGGTGAGCAGTTCTTC.

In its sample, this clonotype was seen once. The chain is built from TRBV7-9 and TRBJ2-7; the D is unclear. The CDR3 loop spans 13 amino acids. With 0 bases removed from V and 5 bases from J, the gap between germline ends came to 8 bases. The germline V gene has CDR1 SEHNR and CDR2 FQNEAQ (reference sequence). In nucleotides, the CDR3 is TGTGCCAGCAGCTTAGCGGGGTCCCACGAGCAGTACTTC. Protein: CASSLAGSHEQYF. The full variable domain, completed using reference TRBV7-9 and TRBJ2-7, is DTGVSQNPRHKITKRGQNVTFRCDPISEHNRLYWYRQTLGQGPEFLTYFQNEAQLEKSRLLSDRFSAERPKGSFSTLEIQRTEQGDSAMYLCASSLAGSHEQYFGPGTRLTVT.

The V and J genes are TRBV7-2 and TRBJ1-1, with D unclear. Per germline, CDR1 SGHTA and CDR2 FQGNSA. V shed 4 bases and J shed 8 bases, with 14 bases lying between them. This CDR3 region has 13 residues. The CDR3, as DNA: TGTGCCAGCAGCTCGCCGGATCGCCGGGAAGCTTTCTTT. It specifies CASSSPDRREAFF.

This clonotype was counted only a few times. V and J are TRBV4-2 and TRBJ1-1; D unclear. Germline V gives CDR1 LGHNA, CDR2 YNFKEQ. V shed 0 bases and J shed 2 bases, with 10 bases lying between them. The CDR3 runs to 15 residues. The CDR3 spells CASSQDGTVNTEAFF. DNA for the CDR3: TGTGCCAGCAGCCAAGATGGAACAGTTAACACTGAAGCTTTCTTT.

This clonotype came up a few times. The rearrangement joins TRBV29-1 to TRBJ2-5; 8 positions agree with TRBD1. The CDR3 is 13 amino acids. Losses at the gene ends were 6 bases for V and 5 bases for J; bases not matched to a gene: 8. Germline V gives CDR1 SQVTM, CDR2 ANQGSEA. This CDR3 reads CSVRPGGSETQYF. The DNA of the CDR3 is TGCAGCGTCCGACCAGGGGGCTCCGAGACCCAGTACTTC.

CDR3 sequence (DNA): TGCGCCAGCAGCGATGGACAGGGGAATAATGAAAAACTGTTTTTT. Amino acids: CASSDGQGNNEKLFF. This chain links TRBV5-1 with TRBJ1-4; the match to TRBD1 covers 9 bases. V lost 4 bases and J lost 4; bases outside the gene matches: 5. CDR3 length equals 15 residues. Germline CDR1 and CDR2: SGHRS and YFSETQ.

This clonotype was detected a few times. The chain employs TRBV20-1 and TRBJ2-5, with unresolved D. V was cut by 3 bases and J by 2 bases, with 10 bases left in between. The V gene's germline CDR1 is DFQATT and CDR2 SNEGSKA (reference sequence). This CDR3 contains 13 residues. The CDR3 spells CSASTGFQETQYF. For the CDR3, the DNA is TGCAGTGCTAGTACGGGTTTTCAAGAGACCCAGTACTTC.

The CDR3 loop reads CASSQVSGGHGYTF. The CDR3 nucleotides read TGTGCCAGCAGCCAAGTTTCGGGTGGCCATGGCTACACCTTC. The rearrangement joins TRBV3-1 to TRBJ1-2, with D hard to call. The CDR3 consists of 14 residues. V was shortened by 1 base and J by 6 bases, with 12 bases between the two germline ends. Germline V CDR1 and CDR2: LGHDT, YNNKEL (reference sequence).

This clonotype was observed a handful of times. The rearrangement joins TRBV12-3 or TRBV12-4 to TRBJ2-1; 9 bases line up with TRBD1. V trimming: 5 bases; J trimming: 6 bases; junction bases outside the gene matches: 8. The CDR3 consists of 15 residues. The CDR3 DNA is TGTGCCAGCAGTGGGGACAGGGAAAGGTTCAATGAGCAGTTCTTC. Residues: CASSGDRERFNEQFF.